This T cell receptor (beta chain) was sequenced for a study of cytomegalovirus exposure and HLA in healthy donors. CDR1 is SGHRS and CDR2 is YFSETQ in the germline V gene. V was pared by 1 base and J by 0 bases, with 9 bases between. The CDR3 contains 15 residues. Primers for the PCR totalled 60 Vbeta and 13 Jbeta. Sequenced by immunoSEQ multiplex PCR; TCRdb stores in-frame clones only, minus some. The data contain 95,000 to 100,000 clones, roughly three quarters of them singletons. The clonotype originates from a man aged 35-49 years in good health and CMV-seronegative. Source material: PBMCs. The J gene is TRBJ2-3, the V gene TRBV5-1, with D possibly being TRBD1 (5 bases). The chain's CDR3 is CASSLRQGSTDTQYF. As DNA, the CDR3 is TGCGCCAGCAGCTTGCGGCAGGGAAGCACAGATACGCAGTATTTT.